The clone carrying this TCR beta chain was found once. Its cognate antigen is unknown. For genomic DNA, unsorted samples relied on around 86 million PBMCs. The data originate from a study of shared clonotypes between healthy human individuals. Study-level points and caveats: Since donors were few, the genetic and exposure-history diversity represented was limited.

Genomic DNA per cell subset filled all wells of several immunoSEQ plates. Unsorted PBMC DNA went through sequencing on ten immunoSEQ deep assay plates. The repertoire was sequenced with immunoSEQ multiplex PCR; TCRdb's copy has only in-frame clones and lacks some. The data contain around 480,000 clones, almost 80% of them seen just once; the ten biggest clones take up roughly an eighth. Between the trimmed V and J ends, which lost 2 bases and 5 bases, there was a span of 12 bases. Looked up from germline, CDR1 is MNHNS and CDR2 is SASEGT. This CDR3 region has 14 residues. The source of this sequence is a woman between 40 and 55 years old in good health. Some clones in this sample may be carry-over from other donors' samples. This chain joins TRBV6-1 and TRBJ1-1; no firm D call. Sequenced input: PBMCs. CDR3 loop: CASSEYVLGTEAFF. The CDR3 nucleotides read TGTGCCAGCAGTGAATACGTCCTGGGGACTGAAGCTTTCTTT.